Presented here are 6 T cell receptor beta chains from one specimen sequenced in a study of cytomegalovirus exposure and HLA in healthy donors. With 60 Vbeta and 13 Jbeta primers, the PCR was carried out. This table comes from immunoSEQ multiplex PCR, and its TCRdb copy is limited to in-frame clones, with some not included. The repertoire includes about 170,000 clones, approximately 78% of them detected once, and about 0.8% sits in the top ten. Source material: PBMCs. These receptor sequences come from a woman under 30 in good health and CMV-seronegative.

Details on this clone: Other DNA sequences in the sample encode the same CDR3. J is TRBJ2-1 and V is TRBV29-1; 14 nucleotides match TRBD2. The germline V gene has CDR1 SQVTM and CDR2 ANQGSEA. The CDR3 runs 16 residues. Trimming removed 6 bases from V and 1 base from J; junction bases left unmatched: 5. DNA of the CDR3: TGCAGCGTCACGGGACTAGCGGGGGTATCCTACAATGAGCAGTTCTTC. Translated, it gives CSVTGLAGVSYNEQFF.

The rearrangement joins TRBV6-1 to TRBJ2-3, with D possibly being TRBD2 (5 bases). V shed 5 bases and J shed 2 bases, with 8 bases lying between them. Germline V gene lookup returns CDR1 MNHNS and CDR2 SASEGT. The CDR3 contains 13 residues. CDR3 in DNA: TGTGCCAGCAGTAGACTATTCACAGATACGCAGTATTTT. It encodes CASSRLFTDTQYF.

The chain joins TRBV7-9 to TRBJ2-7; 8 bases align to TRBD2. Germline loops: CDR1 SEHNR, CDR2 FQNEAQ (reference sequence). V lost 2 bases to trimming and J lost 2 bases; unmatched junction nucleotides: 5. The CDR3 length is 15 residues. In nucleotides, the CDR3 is TGTGCCAGCAGCTTACGAGCGGGAGTTCCCTACGAGCAGTACTTC. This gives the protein CASSLRAGVPYEQYF.

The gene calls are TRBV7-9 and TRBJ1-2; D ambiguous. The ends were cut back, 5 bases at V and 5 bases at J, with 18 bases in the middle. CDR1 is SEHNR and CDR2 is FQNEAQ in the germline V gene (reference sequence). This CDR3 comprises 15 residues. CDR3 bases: TGTGCCAGCAGCCTAGGAAGCACAGCCACATATGGCTACACCTTC. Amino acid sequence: CASSLGSTATYGYTF.

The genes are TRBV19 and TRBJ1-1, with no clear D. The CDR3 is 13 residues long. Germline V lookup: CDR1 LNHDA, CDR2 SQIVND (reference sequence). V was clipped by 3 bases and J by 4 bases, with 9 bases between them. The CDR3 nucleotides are TGTGCCAGTAGTATTGGGCTGGGCACTGAAGCTTTCTTT. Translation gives CASSIGLGTEAFF.

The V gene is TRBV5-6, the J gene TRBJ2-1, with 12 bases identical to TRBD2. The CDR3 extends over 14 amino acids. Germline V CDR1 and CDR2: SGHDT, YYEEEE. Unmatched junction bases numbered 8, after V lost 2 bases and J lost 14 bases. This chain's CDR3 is CASSLPLAGGPKFF. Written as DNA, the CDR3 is TGTGCCAGCAGCTTACCCCTAGCGGGAGGGCCAAAGTTCTTC. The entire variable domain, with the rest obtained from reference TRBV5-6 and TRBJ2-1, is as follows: DAGVTQSPTHLIKTRGQQVTLRCSPKSGHDTVSWYQQALGQGPQFIFQYYEEEERQRGNFPDRFSGHQFPNYSSELNVNALLLGDSALYLCASSLPLAGGPKFFGPGTRLTVL.